These T cell receptor beta chains were read from a single sample in a study of control samples from healthy donors and cancer patients. Some clones are missing from TCRdb's copy, which holds only in-frame ones; the method was immunoSEQ multiplex PCR. This table has 110,000 to 150,000 clones, approximately 88% appearing once. The sample consisted of blood. The receptors originated from a man aged 30-40 years in good health. CDR3s include the opening cysteine and the closing phenylalanine or tryptophan. Fields, in order: clone size, CDR3 length, V gene, J gene, D gene, CDR3 DNA, CDR3 protein. A D gene is named only where the DNA matches it firmly. Clone size, where shown, is once, few, many, or a class for clones that have expanded.

clone_size: -
cdr3_length: 14
v_call: TRBV11-3
j_call: TRBJ2-3
d_call: -
cdr3_nt: TGTGCCAGCAGCTTAGATCGGGGGACAGATACGCAGTATTTT
cdr3_aa: CASSLDRGTDTQYF

clone_size: few
cdr3_length: 15
v_call: TRBV5-1
j_call: TRBJ1-1
d_call: -
cdr3_nt: TGCGCCAGCAGCTTGGGGGACCGGCGGGCGACTGAAGCTTTCTTT
cdr3_aa: CASSLGDRRATEAFF

clone_size: -
cdr3_length: 16
v_call: TRBV30
j_call: TRBJ1-3
d_call: -
cdr3_nt: TGTGCCTGGCAACCGGGGAGGTTGAGCTCTGGAAACACCATATATTTT
cdr3_aa: CAWQPGRLSSGNTIYF

clone_size: -
cdr3_length: 15
v_call: TRBV29-1
j_call: TRBJ2-3
d_call: TRBD1
cdr3_nt: TGCAGCGTTGAAATCCGGGACAGGGGGATAGATACGCAGTATTTT
cdr3_aa: CSVEIRDRGIDTQYF

clone_size: -
cdr3_length: 16
v_call: TRBV19
j_call: TRBJ2-6
d_call: -
cdr3_nt: TGTGCCAGTATCCCTTTCCACGGGGCTGGGGCCAACGTCCTGACTTTC
cdr3_aa: CASIPFHGAGANVLTF

clone_size: -
cdr3_length: 15
v_call: TRBV25-1
j_call: TRBJ1-3
d_call: -
cdr3_nt: TGTGCCAGCAGTGATCCAGGGACGGGTGGAAACACCATATATTTT
cdr3_aa: CASSDPGTGGNTIYF

clone_size: once
cdr3_length: 15
v_call: TRBV19
j_call: TRBJ2-3
d_call: -
cdr3_nt: TGTGCCAGTAGTATAGGGGGAGTCCGCACAGATACGCAGTATTTT
cdr3_aa: CASSIGGVRTDTQYF

clone_size: -
cdr3_length: 12
v_call: TRBV10-3
j_call: TRBJ1-6
d_call: TRBD1
cdr3_nt: TGTGCCGTCCAGGGGGCAAGTTCACCCCTCCACTTT
cdr3_aa: CAVQGASSPLHF

clone_size: -
cdr3_length: 15
v_call: TRBV6-5
j_call: TRBJ1-2
d_call: -
cdr3_nt: TGTGCCAGCAGTTACTGGGAAGGAGAATACGTTGGCTACACCTTC
cdr3_aa: CASSYWEGEYVGYTF

clone_size: -
cdr3_length: 14
v_call: TRBV7-9
j_call: TRBJ2-7
d_call: -
cdr3_nt: TGTGCCAGCAGCCCGACGTTAAAAACCTACGAGCAGTACTTC
cdr3_aa: CASSPTLKTYEQYF

clone_size: -
cdr3_length: 16
v_call: TRBV11-1
j_call: TRBJ2-3
d_call: -
cdr3_nt: TGTGCCAGCAGCTTAGATGGTAGGGCTTACACAGATACGCAGTATTTT
cdr3_aa: CASSLDGRAYTDTQYF

clone_size: -
cdr3_length: 15
v_call: TRBV9
j_call: TRBJ1-1
d_call: TRBD1
cdr3_nt: TGTGCCAGCAGCGTAGAACCCAGGGGGGGCACTGAAGCTTTCTTT
cdr3_aa: CASSVEPRGGTEAFF

clone_size: -
cdr3_length: 14
v_call: TRBV2
j_call: TRBJ1-6
d_call: -
cdr3_nt: TGTGCCAGCTTGCCGAGCTCCTATAATTCACCCCTCCACTTT
cdr3_aa: CASLPSSYNSPLHF

clone_size: -
cdr3_length: 14
v_call: TRBV7-9
j_call: TRBJ2-7
d_call: TRBD2
cdr3_nt: TGTGCCAGCAGCTTTAAGGGGACTACCTACGAGCAGTACTTC
cdr3_aa: CASSFKGTTYEQYF

clone_size: -
cdr3_length: 14
v_call: TRBV2
j_call: TRBJ1-3
d_call: -
cdr3_nt: TGTGCCAGCAGCCGGGACATTTCTGGAAACACCATATATTTT
cdr3_aa: CASSRDISGNTIYF

clone_size: -
cdr3_length: 12
v_call: TRBV5-1
j_call: TRBJ2-7
d_call: -
cdr3_nt: TGCGCCAGCAGCTTGGCTGTGGGCGAGCAGTACTTC
cdr3_aa: CASSLAVGEQYF

clone_size: -
cdr3_length: 16
v_call: TRBV4-1
j_call: TRBJ1-2
d_call: -
cdr3_nt: TGCGCCAGCAGCCAAGAGAAATGGGGGCCGGGCTATGGCTACACCTTC
cdr3_aa: CASSQEKWGPGYGYTF

clone_size: -
cdr3_length: 17
v_call: TRBV14
j_call: TRBJ2-7
d_call: -
cdr3_nt: TGTGCCAGCAGCCAAGATAGGTCAGGGCCGTCCCCTAGGAAGCAGTACTTC
cdr3_aa: CASSQDRSGPSPRKQYF

clone_size: -
cdr3_length: 16
v_call: TRBV7-3
j_call: TRBJ2-3
d_call: TRBD2
cdr3_nt: TGTGCCAGCAGCTTAACCGGACTAGCGGGGGGGCATACGCAGTATTTT
cdr3_aa: CASSLTGLAGGHTQYF

clone_size: -
cdr3_length: 11
v_call: TRBV7-2
j_call: TRBJ2-3
d_call: -
cdr3_nt: TGTGCCAGCAGCTCAGCGGATACGCAGTATTTT
cdr3_aa: CASSSADTQYF

clone_size: -
cdr3_length: 11
v_call: TRBV19
j_call: TRBJ1-4
d_call: -
cdr3_nt: TGTGCCGCGGGGTTTGGGGAAAAACTGTTTTTT
cdr3_aa: CAAGFGEKLFF

clone_size: -
cdr3_length: 15
v_call: TRBV6-6
j_call: TRBJ1-5
d_call: -
cdr3_nt: TGTGCCAGCAGTTACCAGTTCACAGGGACCCAGCCCCAGCATTTT
cdr3_aa: CASSYQFTGTQPQHF

clone_size: -
cdr3_length: 16
v_call: TRBV7-3
j_call: TRBJ2-1
d_call: -
cdr3_nt: TGTGCCAGCAGCTTATCGAGCCCCCGCATGAGTCCTGAGCAGTTCTTC
cdr3_aa: CASSLSSPRMSPEQFF

clone_size: once
cdr3_length: 16
v_call: TRBV16
j_call: TRBJ2-7
d_call: -
cdr3_nt: TGTGCCAGCAGCCCTCTGGGCGGGACTGCCTCCTACGAGCAGTACTTC
cdr3_aa: CASSPLGGTASYEQYF

clone_size: -
cdr3_length: 20
v_call: TRBV11-3
j_call: TRBJ2-7
d_call: TRBD1
cdr3_nt: TGTGCCAGCAGCTCCCCGAGGGTGACCCCCGGGACAGGGCTTTCCAACGAGCAGTACTTC
cdr3_aa: CASSSPRVTPGTGLSNEQYF

clone_size: -
cdr3_length: 15
v_call: TRBV4-1
j_call: TRBJ1-5
d_call: TRBD1
cdr3_nt: TGCGCCAGCAGCCAAGCGGACAGGGAGTATCAGCCCCAGCATTTT
cdr3_aa: CASSQADREYQPQHF

clone_size: -
cdr3_length: 11
v_call: TRBV10-3
j_call: TRBJ2-3
d_call: TRBD2
cdr3_nt: TGTGCCATCGGGGAGGGTGATACGCAGTATTTT
cdr3_aa: CAIGEGDTQYF

clone_size: -
cdr3_length: 14
v_call: TRBV7-3
j_call: TRBJ2-2
d_call: -
cdr3_nt: TGTGCCAGCAAATCGACTCCGAACACCGGGGAGCTGTTTTTT
cdr3_aa: CASKSTPNTGELFF

clone_size: -
cdr3_length: 14
v_call: TRBV19
j_call: TRBJ2-3
d_call: TRBD1
cdr3_nt: TGTGCCAGTAGCATGGGACAGCGTACAGATACGCAGTATTTT
cdr3_aa: CASSMGQRTDTQYF

clone_size: -
cdr3_length: 14
v_call: TRBV19
j_call: TRBJ2-7
d_call: TRBD1
cdr3_nt: TGTGCCAGTAGTAACCGACAGGGAAACAACGAGCAGTACTTC
cdr3_aa: CASSNRQGNNEQYF

clone_size: once
cdr3_length: 10
v_call: TRBV20-1
j_call: TRBJ2-5
d_call: -
cdr3_nt: TGCAGTGCTAGTAGCGGGACCCAGTACTTC
cdr3_aa: CSASSGTQYF

clone_size: -
cdr3_length: 14
v_call: TRBV18
j_call: TRBJ2-7
d_call: TRBD1
cdr3_nt: TGTGCCAGCTCACCGGACAGGGGCTACTACGAGCAGTACTTC
cdr3_aa: CASSPDRGYYEQYF

clone_size: -
cdr3_length: 16
v_call: TRBV6-5
j_call: TRBJ1-3
d_call: -
cdr3_nt: TGTGCCAGCAGTTACTCTGAGTTCTACTCTGGAAACACCATATATTTT
cdr3_aa: CASSYSEFYSGNTIYF

clone_size: -
cdr3_length: 12
v_call: TRBV12-3/TRBV12-4
j_call: TRBJ2-7
d_call: -
cdr3_nt: TGTGCCAGCAGTGCCAAGATCGACGAGCAGTACTTC
cdr3_aa: CASSAKIDEQYF

clone_size: -
cdr3_length: 15
v_call: TRBV7-9
j_call: TRBJ2-5
d_call: -
cdr3_nt: TGTGCCAGCAGCTTAGCAGGGACCCCGGGGGAGACCCAGTACTTC
cdr3_aa: CASSLAGTPGETQYF

clone_size: -
cdr3_length: 15
v_call: TRBV10-2
j_call: TRBJ1-6
d_call: -
cdr3_nt: TGCGCCAGCAGTGACCGGGACGACGGGGATTCACCCCTCCACTTT
cdr3_aa: CASSDRDDGDSPLHF

clone_size: once
cdr3_length: 17
v_call: TRBV5-6
j_call: TRBJ2-5
d_call: TRBD2
cdr3_nt: TGTGCCAGCAGCTTGGTCGTTAGCGGGGGGTCCCGAGAGACCCAGTACTTC
cdr3_aa: CASSLVVSGGSRETQYF

clone_size: -
cdr3_length: 15
v_call: TRBV25-1
j_call: TRBJ2-3
d_call: -
cdr3_nt: TGTGCCAGCAGCACCGGCGGGGTGAGCACAGATACGCAGTATTTT
cdr3_aa: CASSTGGVSTDTQYF

clone_size: few
cdr3_length: 15
v_call: TRBV21-1
j_call: TRBJ2-7
d_call: -
cdr3_nt: TGTGCCACCTTAGTGGAACTAGCGGGCAACTACGAGCAGTACTTC
cdr3_aa: CATLVELAGNYEQYF

clone_size: -
cdr3_length: 12
v_call: TRBV12-3/TRBV12-4
j_call: TRBJ2-7
d_call: -
cdr3_nt: TGTGCCAGCAGTTTAGTCGCAGTAGAGCGGTACTTC
cdr3_aa: CASSLVAVERYF

clone_size: -
cdr3_length: 14
v_call: TRBV24-1
j_call: TRBJ2-7
d_call: -
cdr3_nt: TGTGCCACCAGTGATGCCGGGGTACATTACGAGCAGTACTTC
cdr3_aa: CATSDAGVHYEQYF

clone_size: -
cdr3_length: 14
v_call: TRBV5-1
j_call: TRBJ2-5
d_call: -
cdr3_nt: TGCGCCAGCAGCTCTGGCTTAGGTGGAGAGACCCAGTACTTC
cdr3_aa: CASSSGLGGETQYF